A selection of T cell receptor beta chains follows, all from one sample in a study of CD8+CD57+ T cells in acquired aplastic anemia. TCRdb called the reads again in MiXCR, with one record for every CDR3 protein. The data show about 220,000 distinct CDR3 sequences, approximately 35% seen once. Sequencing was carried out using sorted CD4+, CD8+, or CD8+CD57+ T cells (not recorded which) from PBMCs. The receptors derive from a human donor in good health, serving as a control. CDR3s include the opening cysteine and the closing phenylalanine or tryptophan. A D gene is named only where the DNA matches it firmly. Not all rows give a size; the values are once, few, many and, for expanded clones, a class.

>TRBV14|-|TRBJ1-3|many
CASSQIRGNTIYF
TGTGCCAGCAGCCAAATTCGCGGAAACACCATATATTTT
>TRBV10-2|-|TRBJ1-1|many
CASSDRGNGKSDTEAFF
TGCGCCAGCAGTGACCGGGGGAACGGTAAAAGCGACACTGAAGCTTTCTTT
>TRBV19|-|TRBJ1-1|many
CASSIIIGSTEAFF
TGTGCCAGTAGTATTATAATTGGGAGCACTGAAGCTTTCTTT
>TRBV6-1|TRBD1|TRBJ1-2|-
CASSHGDRDNYGYTF
TGTGCCAGCAGCCACGGGGACAGAGATAACTATGGCTACACCTTC
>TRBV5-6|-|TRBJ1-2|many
CASSLGARANYGYTF
TGTGCCAGCAGCTTGGGGGCGCGAGCTAACTATGGCTACACCTTC
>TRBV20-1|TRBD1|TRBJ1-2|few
CSASQGGRYGYTF
TGCAGTGCTAGCCAAGGGGGCCGCTATGGCTACACCTTC
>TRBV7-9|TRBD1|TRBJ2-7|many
CASSPKGYRGQTYEQYF
TGTGCCAGCAGCCCCAAGGGTTACAGGGGGCAAACCTACGAGCAGTACTTC
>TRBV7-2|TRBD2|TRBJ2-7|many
CASSLVAGASYEQYF
TGTGCCAGCAGCTTAGTGGCGGGAGCGAGCTACGAGCAGTACTTC
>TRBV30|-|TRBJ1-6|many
CAWSVQRNSPLHF
TGTGCCTGGAGTGTACAGAGGAATTCACCCCTCCACTTT
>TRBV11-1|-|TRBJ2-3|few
CASSLDLYTLDTQYF
TGTGCCAGCAGCCTGGACCTGTATACCTTAGATACGCAGTATTTT
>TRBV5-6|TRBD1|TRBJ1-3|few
CASSRGQGENTIYF
TGTGCCAGCAGCCGGGGACAGGGCGAAAACACCATATATTTT
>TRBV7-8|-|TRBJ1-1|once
CATLTWPGVTEAFF
TGTGCCACCCTCACTTGGCCAGGGGTAACTGAAGCTTTCTTT
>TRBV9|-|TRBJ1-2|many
CASSVDRGTAELYGYTF
TGTGCCAGCAGCGTAGATCGTGGTACGGCGGAATTATATGGCTACACCTTC
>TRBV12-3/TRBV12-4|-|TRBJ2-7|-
CASSASGKSGEQYF
TGTGCCAGCAGTGCCTCAGGGAAGTCTGGCGAGCAGTACTTC
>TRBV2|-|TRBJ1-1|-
CASSEWYTEAFF
TGTGCCAGCAGTGAATGGTACACTGAAGCTTTCTTT
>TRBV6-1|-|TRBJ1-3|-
CASSAGQILSGNTIYF
TGTGCCAGCTCCGCTGGACAGATACTCTCTGGAAACACCATATATTTT
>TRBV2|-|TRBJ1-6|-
CASTVDQGSPLHF
TGTGCCAGCACTGTCGACCAGGGATCACCCCTCCACTTT
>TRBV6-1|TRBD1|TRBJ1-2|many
CASSTRTGNYGYTF
TGTGCCAGCAGTACCCGGACAGGGAACTATGGCTACACCTTC
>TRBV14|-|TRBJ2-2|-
CASMRRNAGELFF
TGTGCCAGCATGCGGAGGAACGCCGGGGAGCTGTTTTTT
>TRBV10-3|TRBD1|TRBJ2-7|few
CAISATGTAYEQYF
TGTGCCATCAGTGCGACAGGGACAGCCTACGAGCAGTACTTC
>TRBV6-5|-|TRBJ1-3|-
CASSYLAELRNTIYF
TGTGCCAGCAGTTACTTAGCAGAGCTTAGAAACACCATATATTTT
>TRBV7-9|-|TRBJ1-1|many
CASSLATVNTEAFF
TGTGCCAGCAGCTTAGCGACTGTGAACACTGAAGCTTTCTTT
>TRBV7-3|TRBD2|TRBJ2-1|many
CASRSSGSSYNEQFF
TGTGCCAGCAGGTCCAGCGGGAGCTCCTACAATGAGCAGTTCTTC
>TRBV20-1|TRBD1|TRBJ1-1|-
CSTWDRGRAFF
TGCAGTACCTGGGACAGGGGACGAGCTTTCTTT
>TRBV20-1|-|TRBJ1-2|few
CSANAPRGYGYTF
TGCAGTGCCAACGCCCCCAGGGGCTATGGCTACACCTTC
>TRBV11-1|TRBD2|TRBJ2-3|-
CASSFSGLARGMDTQYF
TGTGCCAGCAGCTTTTCCGGACTAGCCCGGGGGATGGATACGCAGTATTTT
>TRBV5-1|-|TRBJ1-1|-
CASSLLELNTEAFF
TGCGCCAGCAGCTTACTGGAATTGAACACTGAAGCTTTCTTT
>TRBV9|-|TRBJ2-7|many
CASSPSSNSYYEQYF
TGTGCCAGCAGCCCCTCTTCAAACAGCTACTACGAGCAGTACTTC
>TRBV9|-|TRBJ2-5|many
CASSVRGLETQYF
TGTGCCAGCAGCGTTAGGGGATTAGAGACCCAGTACTTC
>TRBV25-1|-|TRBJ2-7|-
CASRARDEQYF
TGTGCCAGCAGGGCCAGGGACGAGCAGTACTTC
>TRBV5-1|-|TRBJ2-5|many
CASSLYGLGGGETQYF
TGCGCCAGCAGCTTGTACGGACTAGGGGGAGGAGAGACCCAGTACTTC
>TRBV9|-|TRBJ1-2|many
CASSLPFGGAGGYTF
TGTGCCAGCAGCCTCCCCTTTGGGGGCGCGGGTGGCTACACCTTC
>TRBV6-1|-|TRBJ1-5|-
CASSERHNQPQHF
TGTGCCAGCAGTGAACGTCACAATCAGCCCCAGCATTTT
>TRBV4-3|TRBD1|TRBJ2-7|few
CASSQEDRGLIDEQYF
TGCGCCAGCAGCCAAGAGGACAGGGGGCTTATCGACGAGCAGTACTTC
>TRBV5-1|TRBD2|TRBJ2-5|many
CASSFGLAGDTQYF
TGCGCCAGCAGCTTTGGGCTAGCGGGAGATACCCAGTACTTC
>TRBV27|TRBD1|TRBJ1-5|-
CASRQGLGNQPQHF
TGTGCCAGTAGACAGGGTTTGGGCAATCAGCCCCAGCATTTT
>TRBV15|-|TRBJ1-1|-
CATSSFGASYTEAFF
TGTGCCACCAGCAGCTTTGGGGCCTCCTACACTGAAGCTTTCTTT
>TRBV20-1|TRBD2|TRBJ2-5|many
CSARVGLGYRETQYF
TGCAGTGCTAGAGTAGGACTAGGGTATAGAGAGACCCAGTACTTC
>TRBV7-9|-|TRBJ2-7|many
CASSLITGWTYEQYF
TGTGCCAGCAGCTTGATAACAGGGTGGACCTACGAGCAGTACTTC
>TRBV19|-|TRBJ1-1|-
CASTFSPLGNTEAFF
TGTGCCAGTACCTTTTCTCCCTTGGGCAACACTGAAGCTTTCTTT
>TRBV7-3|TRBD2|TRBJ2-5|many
CASSLSPGVAGGPETQYF
TGTGCCAGCAGCTTATCCCCCGGGGTAGCGGGGGGGCCGGAGACCCAGTACTTC
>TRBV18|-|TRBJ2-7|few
CASSPSTGIHEQYF
TGTGCCAGCTCACCTTCCACAGGTATCCACGAGCAGTACTTC
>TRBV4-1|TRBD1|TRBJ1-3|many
CASGRGGIFGNTIYF
TGCGCCAGCGGAAGAGGGGGCATCTTTGGAAACACCATATATTTT
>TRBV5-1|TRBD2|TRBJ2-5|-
CASSWRLAREETQYF
TGCGCCAGCAGTTGGAGACTAGCGCGAGAAGAGACCCAGTACTTC
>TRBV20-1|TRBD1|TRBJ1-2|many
CSARDFRGRGGYTF
TGCAGTGCTAGAGATTTTAGGGGGCGCGGTGGCTACACCTTC
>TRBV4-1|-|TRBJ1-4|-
CASSPFRGGGEKLFF
TGCGCCAGCAGCCCGTTCCGGGGAGGTGGTGAAAAACTGTTTTTT
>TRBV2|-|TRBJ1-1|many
CASSSGNTEAFF
TGTGCCAGCAGCTCAGGGAACACTGAAGCTTTCTTT
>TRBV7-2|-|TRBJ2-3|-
CASSDLDTQYF
TGTGCCAGCAGTGATTTGGATACGCAGTATTTT